This T cell receptor (beta chain) was observed in a study of T cell responses to AZD1222 COVID-19 vaccine. Assay: immunoSEQ multiplex PCR; the TCRdb copy retains only in-frame clones and omits some. Of 200,000 or so clones detected, just under 90% appear once; the ten largest clones hold 5% to 7%. Broader study findings: Spike regions recognized by vaccine-associated CD4 TCRs spanned the protein, led by 160-218 and 743-854. Regions left unmutated in variants are reportedly the target of nearly half of spike-specific TCRs.

As concerns this clone: Antigen: not known.

From germline, CDR1 is LNHDA and CDR2 SQIVND (reference sequence). Trimming pared 6 bases from V and 7 bases from J, leaving 16 bases between. The CDR3 sequence is 14 residues long. The receptor was isolated from an adult in good health. The sample was peripheral blood, taken on day 0 of AZD1222 vaccination. The chain joins TRBV19 to TRBJ1-5; possibly TRBD1 for D (5 bases). The CDR3 is CASSISRAGQPQHF. The CDR3 coding sequence is TGTGCCAGTAGCATTTCCAGGGCGGGCCAGCCCCAGCATTTT.